This is a list of T cell receptor beta chains from one sample in a study of cytomegalovirus exposure and HLA in healthy donors. Assay used: immunoSEQ multiplex PCR; TCRdb lists only in-frame clones, some missing. The table records 58,000 or so clones, roughly 77% of them present only once. The sample was PBMCs. The receptors come from a woman aged 40 to 50 in good health and CMV-seropositive. CDR3s leave out the opening cysteine and the closing phenylalanine or tryptophan. Fields, in order: J gene, V gene, CDR3 protein.

J: TRBJ2-7
V: TRBV9
CDR3: ASSVSQGVTYEQY

J: TRBJ2-3
V: TRBV2
CDR3: ASSERGGAAGTQY

J: TRBJ2-7
V: TRBV5-4
CDR3: ASSWGGQGTSEQY

J: TRBJ1-1
V: TRBV4-1
CDR3: ASSQGGSGNTEAF

J: TRBJ1-3
V: TRBV4-1
CDR3: ASSQDPRSSGNTIY

J: TRBJ1-2
V: TRBV11-2
CDR3: ASSLDAGTGSYGYT

J: TRBJ1-1
V: TRBV27
CDR3: ASRLRAGSPLTPEAF

J: TRBJ1-1
V: TRBV9
CDR3: ASSSDGLAGDTEAF

J: TRBJ1-2
V: TRBV9
CDR3: ASSVAPGDNYGYT

J: TRBJ1-2
V: TRBV4-1
CDR3: ASSQDFRQGTNYGYT

J: TRBJ1-6
V: TRBV4-3
CDR3: ASSQKGGARGDSPLH

J: TRBJ1-2
V: TRBV5-1
CDR3: ASSLGGGDNYGYT

J: TRBJ1-1
V: TRBV29-1
CDR3: GAGGEGTEAF

J: NA
V: TRBV7-8
CDR3: ASSLSSRGYEQY

J: TRBJ2-7
V: TRBV4-1
CDR3: ASSQESELTQDPAYEQY

J: TRBJ2-2
V: TRBV7-9
CDR3: ASSLIGLLTGELF

J: TRBJ2-2
V: TRBV5-6
CDR3: ASRTGQTNTGELF

J: TRBJ1-1
V: TRBV12-5
CDR3: ASGLVGAAF

J: TRBJ1-6
V: TRBV10-3
CDR3: AISESEDSPLH

J: TRBJ2-7
V: TRBV5-1
CDR3: ASSLGQEIYEQY

J: TRBJ2-1
V: TRBV29-1
CDR3: SVEDRDYNEQF

J: TRBJ1-5
V: TRBV18
CDR3: ASSHGQGGQPQH

J: TRBJ2-1
V: TRBV7-9
CDR3: ASSLVGGYNEQF

J: TRBJ2-7
V: TRBV27
CDR3: ASSSPRGGSYEQY

J: TRBJ2-3
V: TRBV19
CDR3: ASSIAAGSPDTQY

J: TRBJ1-4
V: TRBV5-1
CDR3: ASSLNGVDEKLF

J: TRBJ1-5
V: TRBV19
CDR3: ASVRDIYNQPQH

J: TRBJ2-7
V: TRBV25-1
CDR3: ASSEWSGALYEQY

J: TRBJ2-1
V: TRBV5-1
CDR3: ASSPGAGLPNEQF